This TCR beta chain was sequenced for a study of monozygotic twins with inflammatory bowel disease. Notes on this clonotype: Its target is not known.

During cDNA synthesis, UMIs that each contained a 6-nucleotide sample barcode were added by means of template switching. TCRdb re-called the 5' RACE reads and catalogs CDR3 proteins one per entry, DNA excluded. Across 210,000 or so distinct CDR3 sequences, the top ten clones capture roughly 7.5% of the sample. No T cells were sorted before total RNA was taken from whole blood. General study points: Researchers were unable to tell different T cell subtypes apart. Similarity of repertoires did not differ between concordant and discordant twins, possibly from limited power.

This TCR was recovered from a human donor with ulcerative colitis or Crohn's disease, or a healthy co-twin of an affected twin (not recorded which). Sequenced material: blood.

CDR3 amino acids: CASSSEKGNEQFF. The V gene is TRBV7-3, the J gene TRBJ2-1. The CDR3 loop spans 13 amino acids. Germline CDR1 and CDR2: SGHTA and FQGTGA.